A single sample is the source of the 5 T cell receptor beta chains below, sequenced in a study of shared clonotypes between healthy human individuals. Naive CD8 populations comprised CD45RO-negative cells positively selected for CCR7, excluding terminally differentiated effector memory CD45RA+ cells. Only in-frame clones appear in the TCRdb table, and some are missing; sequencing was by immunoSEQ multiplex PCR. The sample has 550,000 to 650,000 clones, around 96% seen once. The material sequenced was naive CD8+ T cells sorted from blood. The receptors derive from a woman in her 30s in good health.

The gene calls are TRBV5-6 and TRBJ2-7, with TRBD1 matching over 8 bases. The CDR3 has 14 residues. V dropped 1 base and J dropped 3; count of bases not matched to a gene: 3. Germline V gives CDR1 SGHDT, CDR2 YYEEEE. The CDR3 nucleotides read TGTGCCAGCAGCTTGTCACAGGGGGACTACGAGCAGTACTTC. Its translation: CASSLSQGDYEQYF.

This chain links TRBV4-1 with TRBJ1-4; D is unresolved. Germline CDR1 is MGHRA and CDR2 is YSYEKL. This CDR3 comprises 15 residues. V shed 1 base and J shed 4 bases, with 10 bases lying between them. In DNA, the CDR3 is TGCGCCAGCAGCCAAGGGGTAAACGTTAATGAAAAACTGTTTTTT. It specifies CASSQGVNVNEKLFF.

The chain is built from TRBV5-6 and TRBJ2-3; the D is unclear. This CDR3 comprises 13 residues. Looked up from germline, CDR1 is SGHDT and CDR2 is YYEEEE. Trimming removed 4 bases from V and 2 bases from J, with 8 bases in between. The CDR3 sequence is CASSPSYTDTQYF. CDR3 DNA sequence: TGTGCCAGCAGCCCCAGTTACACAGATACGCAGTATTTT.

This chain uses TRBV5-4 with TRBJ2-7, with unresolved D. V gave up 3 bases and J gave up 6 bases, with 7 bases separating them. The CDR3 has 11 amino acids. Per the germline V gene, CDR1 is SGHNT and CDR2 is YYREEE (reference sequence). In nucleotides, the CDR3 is TGTGCCAGCAGCTCCCCTAGCGAGCAGTACTTC. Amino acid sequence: CASSSPSEQYF.

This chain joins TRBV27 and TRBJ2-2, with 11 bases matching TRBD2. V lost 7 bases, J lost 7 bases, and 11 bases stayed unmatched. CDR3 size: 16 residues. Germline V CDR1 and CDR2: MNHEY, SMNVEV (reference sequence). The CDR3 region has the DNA TGTGCCAGCAAGTTACTAGCGGGAGACGGGGGCGGGGAGCTGTTTTTT. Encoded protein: CASKLLAGDGGGELFF.